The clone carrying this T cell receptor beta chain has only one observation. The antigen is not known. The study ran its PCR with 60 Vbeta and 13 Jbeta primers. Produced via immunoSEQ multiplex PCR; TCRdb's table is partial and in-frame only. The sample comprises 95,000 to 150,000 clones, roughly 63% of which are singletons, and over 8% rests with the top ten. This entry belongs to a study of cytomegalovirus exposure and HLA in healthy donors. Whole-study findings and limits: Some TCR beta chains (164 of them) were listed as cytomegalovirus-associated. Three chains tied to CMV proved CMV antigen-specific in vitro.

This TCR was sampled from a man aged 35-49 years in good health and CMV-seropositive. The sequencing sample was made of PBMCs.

The CDR3 coding sequence is TGTGCCAGCAGCCTCCTGAGTAGGGGGCACTCCTACGAGCAGTACTTC. Protein product: CASSLLSRGHSYEQYF. The chain carries TRBV7-8 and TRBJ2-7, with 7 bases fitting TRBD1. This CDR3 spans 16 amino acids. With 5 bases clipped from V and 0 bases from J, the junction kept 10 bases outside the gene matches. Germline lookup yields CDR1 SGHVS and CDR2 FQNEAQ. Together with reference TRBV7-8 and TRBJ2-7, the CDR3 gives the full variable domain: GAGVSQSPRYKVAKRGQDVALRCDPISGHVSLFWYQQALGQGPEFLTYFQNEAQLDKSGLPSDRFFAERPEGSVSTLKIQRTQQEDSAVYLCASSLLSRGHSYEQYFGPGTRLTVT.